What follows is one T cell receptor (beta chain) and its context. Living in 24 US areas, the participants were between roughly 18 and 90 years of age. This sample is part of a study of blood T cell repertoires in COVID-19. CDR3 length: 16 residues. The V segment lost 0 bases and the J segment 4 bases; nucleotides outside the gene matches: 7. Germline V gives CDR1 SGHRS, CDR2 YFSETQ. As processed by the authors: Amplifying reference gene primers gave estimates of nucleated cell counts. Only in-frame clones appear in the TCRdb table, and some are missing; sequencing was by immunoSEQ multiplex PCR. V and J calls and clone size follow that table, whereas D and trimming were derived from the DNA. This sample yields hundreds of thousands of clones, of which roughly 89% are seen a single time; over 9% belongs to the top ten.

Sequencing input: PBMCs or T cells enriched from blood (not recorded which). The chain uses TRBV5-1 and TRBJ1-3; 7 nucleotides agree with TRBD1. The receptor was isolated from a woman aged 25 to 39 who had recovered from COVID-19. In DNA, the CDR3 is TGCGCCAGCAGCTTGGGAGAGGGGGCGACAGGAAACACCATATATTTT. Translating it yields CASSLGEGATGNTIYF.